The table lists the clone carrying this T cell receptor (beta chain) with a few counts. Specified treatment: oral pan-JAK inhibitor, 5-10 mg twice daily. The data stem from a study of CD8+ T cells in alopecia areata. Investigators isolated RNA and reverse transcribed it into cDNA to act as the sequencing template. TCRdb keeps only in-frame clones here, not all; method: immunoSEQ multiplex PCR. Of 150,000 to 200,000 clones in the sample, approximately 57% were seen once. V was pared by 1 base and J by 6 bases, with 13 bases between. Germline CDR1 and CDR2: SGHTA and FQGNSA. The CDR3 spans 15 residues. The material sequenced was CD4+ T cells sorted from blood, taken at week 24, from a patient treated with tofacitinib. The J gene is TRBJ1-5, the V gene TRBV7-2, with TRBD1 as a possible D gene (6 bases). This sequence originates from a human donor with alopecia areata. CDR3 in amino acids: CASSLGQVGSQPQHF. The CDR3 bases are TGTGCCAGCAGCTTAGGACAGGTCGGGAGTCAGCCCCAGCATTTT.